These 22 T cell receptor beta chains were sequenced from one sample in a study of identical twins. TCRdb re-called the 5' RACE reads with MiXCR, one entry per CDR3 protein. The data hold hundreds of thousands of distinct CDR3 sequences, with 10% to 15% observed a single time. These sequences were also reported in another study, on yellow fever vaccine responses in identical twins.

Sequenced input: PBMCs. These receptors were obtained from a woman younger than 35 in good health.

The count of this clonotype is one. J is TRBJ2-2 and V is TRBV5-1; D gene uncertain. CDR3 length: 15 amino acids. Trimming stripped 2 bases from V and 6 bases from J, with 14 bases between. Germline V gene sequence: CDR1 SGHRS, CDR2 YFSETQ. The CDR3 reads CASSLTMGTAGELFF. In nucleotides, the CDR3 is TGCGCCAGCAGCTTAACCATGGGTACGGCCGGGGAGCTGTTTTTT.

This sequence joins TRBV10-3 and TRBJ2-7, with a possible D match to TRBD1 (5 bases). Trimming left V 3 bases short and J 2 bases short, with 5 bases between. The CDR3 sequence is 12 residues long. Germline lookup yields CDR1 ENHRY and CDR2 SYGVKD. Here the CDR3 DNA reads TGTGCCATCAGTGAAGGGGCCTACGAGCAGTACGTC. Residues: CAISEGAYEQYV.

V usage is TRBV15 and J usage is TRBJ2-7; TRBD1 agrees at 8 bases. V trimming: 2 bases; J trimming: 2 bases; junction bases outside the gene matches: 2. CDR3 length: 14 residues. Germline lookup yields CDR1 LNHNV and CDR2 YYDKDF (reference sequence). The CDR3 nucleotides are TGTGCCACCAGCAGAACGACAGGGGCCTACGAGCAGTACTTC. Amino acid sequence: CATSRTTGAYEQYF.

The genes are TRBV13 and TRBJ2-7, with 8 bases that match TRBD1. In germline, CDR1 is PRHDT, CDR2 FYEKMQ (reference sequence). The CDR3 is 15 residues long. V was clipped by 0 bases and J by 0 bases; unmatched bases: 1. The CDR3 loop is CASSLGGQASYEQYF. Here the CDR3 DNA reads TGTGCCAGCAGCTTAGGGGGACAGGCCTCCTACGAGCAGTACTTC.

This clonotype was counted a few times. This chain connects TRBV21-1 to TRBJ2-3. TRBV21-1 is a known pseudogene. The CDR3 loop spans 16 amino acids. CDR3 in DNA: TGTGCCAGCAGCAGAGCGGACGGAGATTACACAGATACGCAGTATTTT. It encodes CASSRADGDYTDTQYF.

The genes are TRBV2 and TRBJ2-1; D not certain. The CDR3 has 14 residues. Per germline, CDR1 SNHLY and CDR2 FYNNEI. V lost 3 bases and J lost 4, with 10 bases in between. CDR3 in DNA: TGTGCCAGCAGTGATATCGGACGTTACAATGAGCAGTTCTTC. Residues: CASSDIGRYNEQFF.

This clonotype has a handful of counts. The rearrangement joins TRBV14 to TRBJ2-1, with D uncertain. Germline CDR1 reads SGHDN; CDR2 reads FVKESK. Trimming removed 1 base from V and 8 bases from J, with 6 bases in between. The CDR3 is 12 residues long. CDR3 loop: CASSQGRHEQFF. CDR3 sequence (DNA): TGTGCCAGCAGCCAAGGACGTCATGAGCAGTTCTTC.

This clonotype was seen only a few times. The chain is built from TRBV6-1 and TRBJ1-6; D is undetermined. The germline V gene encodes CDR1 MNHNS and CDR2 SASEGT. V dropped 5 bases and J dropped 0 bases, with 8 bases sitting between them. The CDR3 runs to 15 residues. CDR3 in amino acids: CASSQISSYNSPLHF. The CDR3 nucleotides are TGTGCCAGCAGTCAGATATCCTCCTATAATTCACCCCTCCACTTT.

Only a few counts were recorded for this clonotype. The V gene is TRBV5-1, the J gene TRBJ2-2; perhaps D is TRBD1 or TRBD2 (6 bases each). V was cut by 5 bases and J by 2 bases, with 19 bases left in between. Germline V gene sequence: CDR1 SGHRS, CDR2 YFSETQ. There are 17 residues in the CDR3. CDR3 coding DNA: TGCGCCAGCAGAGACGGACAGCCGGGACTTAACACCGGGGAGCTGTTTTTT. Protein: CASRDGQPGLNTGELFF.

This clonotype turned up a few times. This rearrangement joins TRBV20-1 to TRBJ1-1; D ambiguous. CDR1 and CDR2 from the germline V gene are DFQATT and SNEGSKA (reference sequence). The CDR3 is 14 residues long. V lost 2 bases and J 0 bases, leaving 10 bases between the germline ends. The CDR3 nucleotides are TGCAGTGCTAGACTGGGCGCTATGAACACTGAAGCTTTCTTT. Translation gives CSARLGAMNTEAFF.

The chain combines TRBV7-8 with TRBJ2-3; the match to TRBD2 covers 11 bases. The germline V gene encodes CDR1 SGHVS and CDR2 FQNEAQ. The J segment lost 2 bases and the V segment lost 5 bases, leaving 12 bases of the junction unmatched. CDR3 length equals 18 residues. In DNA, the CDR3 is TGTGCCAGCAGCATAGGACTAGCGGGTATGAGACACACAGATACGCAGTATTTT. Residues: CASSIGLAGMRHTDTQYF.

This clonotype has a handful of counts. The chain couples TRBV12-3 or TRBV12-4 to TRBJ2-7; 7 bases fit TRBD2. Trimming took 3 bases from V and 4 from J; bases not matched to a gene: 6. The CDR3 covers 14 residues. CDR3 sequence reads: CASSLSGSGYEQYV. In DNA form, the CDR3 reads TGTGCCAGCAGTTTGAGCGGTAGCGGGTACGAGCAGTACGTC.

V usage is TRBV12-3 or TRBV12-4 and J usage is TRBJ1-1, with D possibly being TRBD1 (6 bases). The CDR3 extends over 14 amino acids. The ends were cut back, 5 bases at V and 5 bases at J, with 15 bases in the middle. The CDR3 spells CASSPPRQGTEAFF. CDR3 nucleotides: TGTGCCAGCAGTCCTCCCAGGCAGGGGACTGAAGCTTTCTTT.

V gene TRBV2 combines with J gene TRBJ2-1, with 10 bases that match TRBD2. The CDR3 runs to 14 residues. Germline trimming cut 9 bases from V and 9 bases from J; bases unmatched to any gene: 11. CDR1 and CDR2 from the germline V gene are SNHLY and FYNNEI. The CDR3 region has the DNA TGTGCCAGAGCGGGGGGGAGTACAATAGGTGAGCAGTTCTTC. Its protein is CARAGGSTIGEQFF.

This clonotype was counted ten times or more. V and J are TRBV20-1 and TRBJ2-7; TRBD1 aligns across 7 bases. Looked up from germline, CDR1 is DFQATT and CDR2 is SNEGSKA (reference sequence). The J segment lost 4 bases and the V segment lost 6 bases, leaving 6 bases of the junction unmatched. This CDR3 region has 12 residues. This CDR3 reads CSAAGTEYEQYV. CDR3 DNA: TGCAGTGCAGCCGGGACAGAATACGAGCAGTACGTC.

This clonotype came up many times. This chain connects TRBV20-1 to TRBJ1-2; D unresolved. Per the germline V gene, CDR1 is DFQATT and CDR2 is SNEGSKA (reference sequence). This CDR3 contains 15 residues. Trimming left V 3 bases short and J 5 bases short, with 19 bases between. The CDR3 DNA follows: TGCAGTGCTAGTTTTGAAGCCGCAGGAGGATATGGCTACACCTTC. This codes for CSASFEAAGGYGYTF.

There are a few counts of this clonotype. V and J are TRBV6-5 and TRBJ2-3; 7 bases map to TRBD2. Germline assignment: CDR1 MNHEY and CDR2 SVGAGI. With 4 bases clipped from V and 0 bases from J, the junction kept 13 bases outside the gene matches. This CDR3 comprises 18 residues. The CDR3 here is CASSSSGGSGHSTDTQYF. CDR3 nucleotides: TGTGCCAGCAGTTCCTCGGGAGGTAGCGGGCATAGCACAGATACGCAGTATTTT.

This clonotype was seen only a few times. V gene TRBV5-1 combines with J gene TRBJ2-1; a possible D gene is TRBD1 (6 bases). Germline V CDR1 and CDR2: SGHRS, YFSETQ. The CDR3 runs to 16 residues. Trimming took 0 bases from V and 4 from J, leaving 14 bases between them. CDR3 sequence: CASSLVGASGYNEQFF. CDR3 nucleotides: TGCGCCAGCAGCTTGGTGGGGGCTAGTGGGTACAATGAGCAGTTCTTC.

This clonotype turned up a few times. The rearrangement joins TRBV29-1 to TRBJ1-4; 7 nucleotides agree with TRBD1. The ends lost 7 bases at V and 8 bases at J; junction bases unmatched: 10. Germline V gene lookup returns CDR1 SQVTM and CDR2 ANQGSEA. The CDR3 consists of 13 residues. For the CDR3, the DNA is TGCAGCGCAGTCGGACAGGCGGGGGAAAAACTGTTTTTT. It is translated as CSAVGQAGEKLFF. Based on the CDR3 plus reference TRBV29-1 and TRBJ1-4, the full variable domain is SAVISQKPSRDICQRGTSLTIQCQVDSQVTMMFWYRQQPGQSLTLIATANQGSEATYESGFVIDKFPISRPNLTFSTLTVSNMSPEDSSIYLCSAVGQAGEKLFFGSGTQLSVL.

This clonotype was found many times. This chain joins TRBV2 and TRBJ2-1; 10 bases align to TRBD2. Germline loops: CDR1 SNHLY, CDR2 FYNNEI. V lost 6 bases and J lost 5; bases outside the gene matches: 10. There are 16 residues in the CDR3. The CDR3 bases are TGTGCCAGCAGCGACCAGCTAGCGGGAGTACACAATGAGCAGTTCTTC. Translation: CASSDQLAGVHNEQFF. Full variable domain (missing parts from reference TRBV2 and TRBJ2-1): EPEVTQTPSHQVTQMGQEVILRCVPISNHLYFYWYRQILGQKVEFLVSFYNNEISEKSEIFDDQFSVERPDGSNFTLKIRSTKLEDSAMYFCASSDQLAGVHNEQFFGPGTRLTVL.

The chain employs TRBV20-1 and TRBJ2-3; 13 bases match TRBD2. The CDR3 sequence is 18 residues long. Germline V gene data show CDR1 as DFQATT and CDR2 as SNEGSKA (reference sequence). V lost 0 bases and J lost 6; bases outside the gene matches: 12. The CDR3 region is CSARDLPTSGRYLDTQYF. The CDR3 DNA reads TGCAGTGCTAGAGATCTCCCGACTAGCGGGAGGTATCTGGATACGCAGTATTTT.

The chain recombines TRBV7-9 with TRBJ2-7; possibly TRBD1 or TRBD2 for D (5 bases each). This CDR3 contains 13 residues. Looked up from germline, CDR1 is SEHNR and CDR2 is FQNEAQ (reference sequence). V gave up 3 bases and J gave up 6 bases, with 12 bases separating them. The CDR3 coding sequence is TGTGCCAGCAGCTTGGAGTGGGGGTTCGAGCAGTACTTC. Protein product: CASSLEWGFEQYF.